This T cell receptor (beta chain) was identified in a study of response to subunit inactivated influenza vaccine. Findings and limits, study-wide: Each seasonal influenza vaccination, the authors suggested, recruits few new T cells.

This clonotype was detected a few times. Antigen: not known. TCRdb passed the RT-PCR reads through MiXCR, listing each CDR3 protein once. This table holds 430,000 or so distinct CDR3 sequences, approximately 11% found once. The CDR3 runs to 16 residues. Per the germline V gene, CDR1 is LGHNA and CDR2 is YSLEER. The V segment lost 0 bases and the J segment 5 bases; nucleotides outside the gene matches: 4. This sequence joins TRBV4-3 and TRBJ2-2; 9 positions match TRBD2. Sequencing was performed on PBMCs from blood, taken about 6 weeks after vaccination. This clonotype was obtained from a middle-aged man who received an inactivated influenza vaccine. CDR3 coding DNA: TGCGCCAGCAGCCAAGAGAGGCGGGGGGGAACCGGGGAGCTGTTTTTT. Translating it yields CASSQERRGGTGELFF.